Sequencing of this T cell receptor beta chain was carried out in a study of cytomegalovirus exposure and HLA in healthy donors. Study-level points and caveats: With high specificity and sensitivity, the classifier reportedly diagnosed cytomegalovirus status.

Using immunoSEQ multiplex PCR, the repertoire was profiled, and TCRdb retains in-frame clones only, with some absent. The data show 80,000 to 100,000 clones, 87% seen once. Of note for this clone: Its antigen remains unidentified.

The CDR3 extends over 13 amino acids. Germline V lookup: CDR1 LNHDA, CDR2 SQIVND (reference sequence). The V end lost 3 bases, the J end lost 2 bases, and 7 bases lay between the germline ends. This TCR came from a man aged 18 to 29 in good health and CMV-seropositive. The gene calls are TRBV19 and TRBJ2-5, with D unclear. The specimen was PBMCs. Written as DNA, the CDR3 is TGTGCCAGTAGTATTGCGGATCAAGAGACCCAGTACTTC. It specifies CASSIADQETQYF.